The present entry profiles one TCR beta chain with its context. Only in-frame clones appear in the TCRdb table, and some are missing; sequencing was by immunoSEQ multiplex PCR. Among approximately 44,000 clones listed, around 80% were seen once. The record originates from a study of OX40 agonist ivuxolimab in advanced cancers. From germline, CDR1 is MNHEY and CDR2 SVGAGI. V trimming: 0 bases; J trimming: 6 bases; junction bases outside the gene matches: 5. This CDR3 has 15 amino acids. The V gene is TRBV6-5, the J gene TRBJ1-5, with 7 bases matching TRBD1. The clonotype was recovered from an adult with an advanced solid tumor such as melanoma, head and neck, liver or kidney cancer. Material: CD4+ or CD8+ T cells sorted from blood, obtained in a trial of the OX40 agonist ivuxolimab. The CDR3 DNA reads TGTGCCAGCAGTTACTCAGGGGGCGGGGGTCAGCCCCAGCATTTT. Translation: CASSYSGGGGQPQHF.